These 28 T cell receptor beta chains share one sample of origin, sequenced in a study of cytomegalovirus exposure and HLA in healthy donors. Primers included in the PCR were 60 Vbeta and 13 Jbeta primers. Libraries were prepared by immunoSEQ multiplex PCR; TCRdb keeps only in-frame clonotypes and omits some of them. In the table there are about 180,000 clones, around 80% of which are singletons. Material: PBMCs. The receptor set was obtained from a woman aged 40-49 years in good health and CMV-seronegative.

This clone was recorded a few times. The chain links TRBV29-1 to TRBJ1-1; D is unclear. Trimming pared 7 bases from V and 3 bases from J, leaving 6 bases between. This CDR3 region has 10 residues. The germline V gene has CDR1 SQVTM and CDR2 ANQGSEA. DNA of the CDR3: TGCAGCGCACGAGACACTGAAGCTTTCTTT. Its protein is CSARDTEAFF.

Worth noting for this clone: An end of the junction does not agree with germline; a read error may underlie this. This sequence joins TRBV7-7 and TRBJ2-2, with 8 bases matching TRBD1. The CDR3 covers 14 residues. Per the germline V gene, CDR1 is SSHAT and CDR2 is FNYEAQ (reference sequence). The CDR3 region is CASSPDRGGGELFF. CDR3 sequence (DNA): TGTGCTAGCAGCCCCGACAGGGGAGGAGGGGAGCTGTTTTTT.

The chain links TRBV13 to TRBJ2-1; D unclear. In germline, CDR1 is PRHDT, CDR2 FYEKMQ (reference sequence). V was clipped by 5 bases and J by 10 bases, with 18 bases between them. This CDR3 spans 14 amino acids. CDR3 loop: CASSLRVSTREQFF. The CDR3 DNA sequence: TGTGCCAGCAGCCTCCGGGTTTCAACACGGGAGCAGTTCTTC.

The CDR3 here is CASSYLNRGNSPLHF. The DNA of the CDR3 is TGTGCCAGCAGTTACTTGAACAGGGGGAATTCACCCCTCCACTTT. J is TRBJ1-6 and V is TRBV6-5, with 8 bases that match TRBD1. Germline V gene data show CDR1 as MNHEY and CDR2 as SVGAGI. The CDR3 totals 15 residues. The V gene end was trimmed by 1 base and the J gene end by 7 bases; junction bases not matched to a gene: 3.

In its sample, this clone was seen a few times. The genes are TRBV5-6 and TRBJ2-1; 9 bases match TRBD2. The CDR3 consists of 13 residues. Trimming cost V 1 base and J 7 bases; bases outside gene matches: 0. The germline gives CDR1 SGHDT, CDR2 YYEEEE. CDR3 amino acids: CASSLTSGNEQFF. For the CDR3, the DNA is TGTGCCAGCAGCTTGACTAGCGGGAATGAGCAGTTCTTC.

The chain recombines TRBV9 with TRBJ2-3; D ambiguous. The CDR3 is 14 residues long. Trimming left V 0 bases short and J 0 bases short, with 5 bases between. Germline V gene data show CDR1 as SGDLS and CDR2 as YYNGEE. CDR3 region: CASSVGVSTDTQYF. As DNA, the CDR3 is TGTGCCAGCAGCGTAGGCGTCAGCACAGATACGCAGTATTTT.

This chain links TRBV27 with TRBJ1-1, with TRBD1 identical over 8 bases. CDR1 is MNHEY, CDR2 SMNVEV, per germline (reference sequence). After removal of 5 bases from V and 1 base from J, the junction contained 9 bases not matched to a gene. This CDR3 spans 16 amino acids. The CDR3 here is CASSITWTGKNTEAFF. The CDR3 bases are TGTGCCAGCAGTATCACGTGGACAGGGAAGAACACTGAAGCTTTCTTT.

This chain links TRBV6-1 with TRBJ2-1; 11 bases match TRBD2. The CDR3 covers 14 residues. V gave up 8 bases and J gave up 7 bases; unmatched junction bases: 7. Germline loops: CDR1 MNHNS, CDR2 SASEGT. DNA for the CDR3: TGTGCCAGCCGGAAACTAGCGGGAGAGAATGAGCAGTTCTTC. Translation: CASRKLAGENEQFF.

The CDR3 reads CASSLVADRGSSYEQYF. CDR3 DNA sequence: TGTGCCAGCAGCCTAGTAGCGGACAGGGGTAGCTCCTACGAGCAGTACTTC. This chain uses TRBV27 with TRBJ2-7; 9 bases line up with TRBD1. The V gene end was trimmed by 6 bases and the J gene end by 0 bases; junction bases not matched to a gene: 12. The CDR3 contains 17 residues. CDR1 and CDR2 from the germline V gene are MNHEY and SMNVEV (reference sequence).

This rearrangement joins TRBV12-5 to TRBJ2-1; 7 nucleotides align to TRBD1. Unmatched junction bases numbered 26, after V lost 0 bases and J lost 6 bases. The CDR3 runs 22 residues. Germline V gene sequence: CDR1 LGHNT, CDR2 FRNRAP. The CDR3 here is CASGLVLRDRVTSGKLVNEQFF. The CDR3 nucleotides are TGTGCTAGTGGTTTGGTACTCCGGGACAGAGTTACCTCAGGGAAGTTAGTCAATGAGCAGTTCTTC. Filled out from reference TRBV12-5 and TRBJ2-1, the complete variable domain reads DARVTQTPRHKVTEMGQEVTMRCQPILGHNTVFWYRQTMMQGLELLAYFRNRAPLDDSGMPKDRFSAEMPDATLATLKIQPSEPRDSAVYFCASGLVLRDRVTSGKLVNEQFFGPGTRLTVL.

The J gene is TRBJ1-1, the V gene TRBV10-3, with 8 bases aligning to TRBD1. Germline assignment: CDR1 ENHRY and CDR2 SYGVKD. The ends lost 6 bases at V and 5 bases at J; junction bases unmatched: 8. The CDR3 runs 14 residues. Here the CDR3 reads CAISYRQGRTEAFF. CDR3 coding DNA: TGTGCCATCAGCTACAGACAGGGGAGGACTGAAGCTTTCTTT.

The CDR3 loop is CASSLAGANYGYTF. As DNA, the CDR3 is TGTGCCAGCAGCTTAGCAGGGGCTAACTATGGCTACACCTTC. The chain recombines TRBV7-8 with TRBJ1-2; tentative D call: TRBD1 (5 bases). CDR1 and CDR2 from the germline V gene are SGHVS and FQNEAQ. Trimming cost V 0 bases and J 0 bases, with 5 bases left between them. The CDR3 runs 14 residues.

The V call is TRBV7-3, the J call TRBJ2-5; 11 bases fit TRBD2. V dropped 5 bases and J dropped 4; count of bases not matched to a gene: 6. The CDR3 contains 15 residues. Germline V gene data show CDR1 as SGHTA and CDR2 as FQGTGA. The CDR3 reads CASSPTSGSGETQYF. The CDR3 DNA is TGTGCCAGCAGCCCCACTAGCGGGAGCGGAGAGACCCAGTACTTC. The full variable domain, its missing parts supplied by reference TRBV7-3 and TRBJ2-5, is GAGVSQTPSNKVTEKGKYVELRCDPISGHTALYWYRQSLGQGPEFLIYFQGTGAADDSGLPNDRFFAVRPEGSVSTLKIQRTERGDSAVYLCASSPTSGSGETQYFGPGTRLLVL.

The chain is built from TRBV11-3 and TRBJ2-1; D is perhaps TRBD1 (7 bases). This CDR3 has 16 amino acids. CDR1 and CDR2 (germline): SGHNT, YENEEA. V lost 5 bases, J lost 0 bases, and 14 bases lay in between. In DNA, the CDR3 is TGTGCCAGCAGCGCAGGGGGGTCGAGCTCCTACAATGAGCAGTTCTTC. Translated: CASSAGGSSSYNEQFF.

J is TRBJ1-3 and V is TRBV15; the D is unclear. From germline, CDR1 is LNHNV and CDR2 YYDKDF (reference sequence). CDR3 size: 15 residues. The ends were cut back, 1 base at V and 4 bases at J, with 11 bases in the middle. This CDR3 is CATSRVANLGNTIYF. For the CDR3, the DNA is TGTGCCACCAGCAGAGTCGCAAATCTAGGAAACACCATATATTTT.

Only one count was recorded for this clone. Written as DNA, the CDR3 is TGCGCCAGCAGTATCGGACTAGCGGCCCGGGAGACCCAGTACTTC. It encodes CASSIGLAARETQYF. The genes are TRBV5-1 and TRBJ2-5; 10 nucleotides match TRBD2. The CDR3 is 15 residues long. The V gene end was trimmed by 5 bases and the J gene end by 5 bases; junction bases not matched to a gene: 9. Germline V gene sequence: CDR1 SGHRS, CDR2 YFSETQ.

The genes are TRBV4-3 and TRBJ2-7; 9 bases line up with TRBD2. Germline V gene lookup returns CDR1 LGHNA and CDR2 YSLEER. This CDR3 is 16 amino acids long. V was clipped by 4 bases and J by 7 bases; unmatched bases: 14. In DNA form, the CDR3 reads TGCGCCAGCAGCCCGGTCGGTCTAGCGGGAACGGGGGAGCAGTACTTC. This gives the protein CASSPVGLAGTGEQYF.

This clone has more than one count but fewer than ten. Additional DNA sequences in this sample encode the identical CDR3. V usage is TRBV30 and J usage is TRBJ2-7; D may be TRBD1 (6 bases). The length of the CDR3 is 13 residues. The germline V gene has CDR1 GTSNPN and CDR2 SVGIG (reference sequence). V was trimmed by 0 bases and J by 4 bases, leaving 10 bases between them. The CDR3 nucleotides read TGTGCCTGGAGTGTCGGGCAGGGGTACGAGCAGTACTTC. Translated, it gives CAWSVGQGYEQYF. Supplemented by reference TRBV30 and TRBJ2-7, the full variable domain reads SQTIHQWPATLVQPVGSPLSLECTVEGTSNPNLYWYRQAAGRGLQLLFYSVGIGQISSEVPQNLSASRPQDRQFILSSKKLLLSDSGFYLCAWSVGQGYEQYFGPGTRLTVT.

CDR3 region: CASSADRDATEAFF. The CDR3 DNA reads as TGTGCCAGCAGCGCGGACAGGGACGCCACTGAAGCTTTCTTT. This chain uses TRBV13 with TRBJ1-1, with 8 positions matching TRBD1. The CDR3 runs to 14 residues. After removal of 5 bases from V and 4 bases from J, the junction contained 6 bases not matched to a gene. Germline lookup yields CDR1 PRHDT and CDR2 FYEKMQ (reference sequence).

The chain is built from TRBV6-5 and TRBJ2-3; 7 nucleotides match TRBD2. The junction had 7 bases not matched to a gene; V was cut back by 2 bases and J by 2 bases. The CDR3 contains 16 residues. The V gene's germline CDR1 is MNHEY and CDR2 SVGAGI. The CDR3 is CASSYRGGVVTDTQYF. DNA of the CDR3: TGTGCCAGCAGTTACCGCGGGGGAGTTGTCACAGATACGCAGTATTTT.

This chain uses TRBV19 with TRBJ2-2, with 7 bases identical to TRBD1. The junction had 3 bases not matched to a gene; V was cut back by 5 bases and J by 3 bases. Germline V gene sequence: CDR1 LNHDA, CDR2 SQIVND (reference sequence). The CDR3 has 14 residues. Here the CDR3 reads CASSSGQYTGELFF. The CDR3 DNA is TGTGCCAGTAGTTCGGGACAGTACACCGGGGAGCTGTTTTTT.

The J gene is TRBJ1-2, the V gene TRBV6-5; 10 bases line up with TRBD1. This CDR3 is 15 amino acids long. The V gene's germline CDR1 is MNHEY and CDR2 SVGAGI. The J segment lost 3 bases and the V segment lost 7 bases, leaving 8 bases of the junction unmatched. This chain's CDR3 is CASTSWGTGDYGYTF. The CDR3 DNA is TGTGCCAGCACCTCCTGGGGGACAGGGGACTATGGCTACACCTTC.

CDR3 sequence: CASSQDPSSGRLEQFF. CDR3 DNA sequence: TGCGCCAGCAGCCAAGATCCATCTAGCGGGAGGCTTGAGCAGTTCTTC. The chain links TRBV4-1 to TRBJ2-1; TRBD2 matches 11 bases. The V gene end was trimmed by 0 bases and the J gene end by 9 bases; junction bases not matched to a gene: 7. The CDR3 runs to 16 residues. The germline gives CDR1 MGHRA, CDR2 YSYEKL.

V is TRBV28 and J is TRBJ1-6; a possible D gene is TRBD1 (5 bases). V lost 3 bases and J 7 bases, leaving 10 bases between the germline ends. Germline CDR1 reads MDHEN; CDR2 reads SYDVKM. The CDR3 totals 14 residues. The CDR3 DNA is TGTGCCAGCAGTTTGGGGCATGAAAATTCACCCCTCCACTTT. It encodes CASSLGHENSPLHF.

The count of this clone is one. J is TRBJ2-4 and V is TRBV7-2, with D possibly TRBD1 on 6 matching bases. CDR1 and CDR2 (germline): SGHTA, FQGNSA. The CDR3 runs to 15 residues. Trimming removed 8 bases at V and 2 bases at J, with 16 bases between. The CDR3 region has the DNA TGTGCCAGCGCATTTGCGACAGGTTCCAAAAACATTCAGTACTTC. Encoded protein: CASAFATGSKNIQYF.

V gene TRBV28 combines with J gene TRBJ1-6; TRBD1 agrees at 7 bases. Per germline, CDR1 MDHEN and CDR2 SYDVKM. The V and J ends lost 4 bases and 9 bases, in that order; junction bases with no gene match: 9. This CDR3 is 15 amino acids long. CDR3 coding DNA: TGTGCCAGCAGTTCGACAGGGCTATATGGTTCACCCCTCCACTTT. Translation gives CASSSTGLYGSPLHF.

This chain links TRBV10-1 with TRBJ2-1; TRBD1 agrees at 9 bases. The CDR3 runs 15 residues. In germline, CDR1 is WNHNN, CDR2 SYGVQD (reference sequence). V was pared by 7 bases and J by 5 bases, with 9 bases of the junction left unmatched. CDR3 amino acids: CASNLGTGTNNEQFF. The CDR3 region has the DNA TGCGCCAGCAATCTCGGGACAGGGACAAACAATGAGCAGTTCTTC.

This chain connects TRBV19 to TRBJ1-6, with D hard to call. The V and J ends lost 8 bases and 7 bases respectively, with 9 bases between them. In germline, CDR1 is LNHDA, CDR2 SQIVND (reference sequence). The CDR3 is made up of 12 amino acids. The CDR3 loop reads CASAGLNSPLHF. The DNA for the CDR3 is TGTGCCAGTGCCGGACTCAATTCACCCCTCCACTTT. Filled out from reference TRBV19 and TRBJ1-6, the complete variable domain reads DGGITQSPKYLFRKEGQNVTLSCEQNLNHDAMYWYRQDPGQGLRLIYYSQIVNDFQKGDIAEGYSVSREKKESFPLTVTSAQKNPTAFYLCASAGLNSPLHFGNGTRLTVT.